The 13 T cell receptor beta chains in this list originate from one sample, sequenced in a study of CXCR3-negative and CXCR3-positive naive CD8 T cells. UMI-labeled 5' RACE TRB cDNA libraries were prepared from the cells. TCRdb reprocessed the 5' RACE reads, keeping one entry per CDR3 protein, no DNA. In total, the table holds about 90,000 distinct CDR3 sequences. Input material: naive CXCR3- CD8+ T cells from blood. Subset of the sample: CD45RO-CCR7+CD27+CD95- naive CD8+ T cells lacking CXCR3 (TNR3-). These receptors were taken from a human donor in good health. Some clones in this sample may be carry-over from other donors' samples.

The CDR3 region is CASSYGRPTGTDTQYF. The chain recombines TRBV6-5 with TRBJ2-3. Germline-derived CDR1 and CDR2 are MNHEY and SVGAGI. CDR3 length: 16 amino acids.

V usage is TRBV28 and J usage is TRBJ2-1; TCRdb designates TRBD1, a call that cannot be tested without DNA. This CDR3 contains 15 residues. The V gene's germline CDR1 is MDHEN and CDR2 SYDVKM. The CDR3 spells CASSSGTGGVNEQFF.

The chain is built from TRBV6-5 and TRBJ1-3; lacking DNA, the TRBD1 call made by TCRdb goes unchecked. Germline V gene lookup returns CDR1 MNHEY and CDR2 SVGAGI. There are 19 residues in the CDR3. CDR3 sequence: CASSSPLTSGVSGGNTIYF.

This rearrangement joins TRBV4-3 to TRBJ2-5; the D call of TRBD2 rests on TCRdb alone, since no DNA is present to check it. The CDR3 is 13 residues long. The germline gives CDR1 LGHNA, CDR2 YSLEER. CDR3 loop: CASSPLGSETQYF.

The rearrangement uses TRBV28 and TRBJ2-5; TCRdb proposes TRBD1, but this gene call is untestable without DNA. CDR1 is MDHEN and CDR2 is SYDVKM in the germline V gene. The CDR3 is 14 amino acids. The CDR3 loop is CASRPGQGQETQYF.

This chain connects TRBV2 to TRBJ2-2; TCRdb calls TRBD1, which cannot be checked without DNA. Germline CDR1 reads SNHLY; CDR2 reads FYNNEI. This CDR3 region has 13 residues. CDR3 loop: CASSAGASGELFF.

The chain recombines TRBV7-6 with TRBJ2-1; there is no DNA to check the TCRdb D call of TRBD1. The CDR3 sequence is 17 residues long. Looked up from germline, CDR1 is SGHVS and CDR2 is FNYEAQ. The CDR3 here is CASSFGLQQGSYNEQFF.

This chain connects TRBV6-5 to TRBJ1-1; TCRdb's D gene call, TRBD1, goes unchecked for lack of DNA. CDR1 MNHEY and CDR2 SVGAGI come from the germline V gene. The CDR3 consists of 15 residues. CDR3 residues: CASSPGHFLQTEAFF.

The chain employs TRBV19 and TRBJ2-1; with no DNA, the TCRdb D assignment of TRBD2 cannot be verified. This CDR3 has 17 amino acids. The germline V gene encodes CDR1 LNHDA and CDR2 SQIVND (reference sequence). The CDR3 loop is CASSVTSGGDSYNEQFF.

V usage is TRBV12-3 or TRBV12-4 and J usage is TRBJ2-7; TCRdb outputs TRBD1, but without DNA this stays unchecked. The CDR3 length is 14 residues. The CDR3 spells CAGSLGGQGYEQYF.

V usage is TRBV3-1 and J usage is TRBJ2-7. CDR1 is LGHDT and CDR2 is YNNKEL in the germline V gene (reference sequence). This CDR3 is built from 13 residues. The CDR3 is CASSPQPPYEQYF.

The chain combines TRBV13 with TRBJ2-2; TCRdb gives TRBD2 as the D gene, but with no DNA this cannot be confirmed. CDR1 and CDR2 from the germline V gene are PRHDT and FYEKMQ (reference sequence). This CDR3 has 15 residues. CDR3 residues: CASSLPSSNTGELFF.

The chain has TRBV6-6 and TRBJ1-4; lacking DNA, the TRBD1 call made by TCRdb goes unchecked. This CDR3 region has 14 residues. Per the germline V gene, CDR1 is MNHNY and CDR2 is SVGAGI (reference sequence). CDR3 sequence: CASSIGGSSEKLFF.